This T cell receptor (beta chain) was profiled in a study of T cells in Graves' hyperthyroidism and ophthalmopathy. Template material for amplifying TCR beta CDR3 regions consisted of RNA transcripts. The TCR CDR3 was amplified in a first-round RT-PCR using the HTBI primer set. Via MiXCR, TCRdb re-called the multiplex PCR reads, giving one row per CDR3 protein. The sample lists hundreds of thousands of distinct CDR3 sequences; about 43% were seen once. This clonotype was detected a few times. Its antigen is still unknown. J gave up 3 bases and V 6 bases, and 1 base lay outside the gene matches. The CDR3 totals 14 residues. Looked up from germline, CDR1 is MGHDK and CDR2 is SYGVNS. Notes on the study in general: In the blood, most expanded thyroid clonotypes above 0.001 appeared as well.

The chain links TRBV25-1 to TRBJ2-6, with 8 bases matching TRBD1. The receptor was isolated from a woman aged 18-29 years with Graves' hyperthyroidism. Sequencing was performed on peripheral blood or thyroid tissue (not recorded which). In nucleotides, the CDR3 is TGTGCCAGCAGAGACAGGGGTGGGGCCAACGTCCTGACTTTC. Translation: CASRDRGGANVLTF.